These 20 T cell receptor beta chains share one sample of origin, sequenced in a study of blood T cell repertoires in COVID-19. The table came from immunoSEQ multiplex PCR; TCRdb's copy has only in-frame clones and leaves some out. This table has more than 200,000 clones, about nine tenths appearing once. The sample comprised PBMCs or T cells enriched from blood (not recorded which). The receptors stem from a woman aged 25 to 39 with acute COVID-19.

The chain links TRBV7-9 to TRBJ2-7; 11 bases map to TRBD2. Germline CDR1 is SEHNR and CDR2 is FQNEAQ (reference sequence). The CDR3 has 14 residues. The V segment lost 4 bases and the J segment 3 bases; nucleotides outside the gene matches: 2. The CDR3 region is CASSSSGGHYEQYF. The CDR3 DNA reads TGTGCCAGCAGCTCTAGCGGGGGGCACTACGAGCAGTACTTC.

For the CDR3, the DNA is TGCGCCAGCTCTAGCGGGAGACAAGAGACCCAGTACTTC. Its protein product is CASSSGRQETQYF. This rearrangement joins TRBV23-1 to TRBJ2-5, with 10 bases matching TRBD2. TRBV23-1 is assigned to the ORF class and has an uncertain function. V trimming: 8 bases; J trimming: 2 bases; junction bases outside the gene matches: 2. CDR3 size: 13 residues.

This chain connects TRBV28 to TRBJ1-5, with D perhaps TRBD1 (5 bases). Deletions cut 2 bases from V and 3 bases from J, with 14 bases between. The CDR3 spans 16 residues. The germline CDR1 and CDR2 sequences are MDHEN and SYDVKM. The CDR3 bases are TGTGCCAGCAGTTTAACCCAGGGACTCGACAATCAGCCCCAGCATTTT. It specifies CASSLTQGLDNQPQHF.

V gene TRBV5-4 combines with J gene TRBJ2-1; 8 bases are shared with TRBD2. This CDR3 region has 15 residues. The trim removed 0 bases at V and 5 bases at J, leaving 4 bases unmatched. Germline loops: CDR1 SGHNT, CDR2 YYREEE (reference sequence). The CDR3 coding sequence is TGTGCCAGCAGCTTGGCAGCGGGAGATCACAATGAGCAGTTCTTC. It specifies CASSLAAGDHNEQFF.

This chain uses TRBV6-5 with TRBJ2-1, with 8 positions matching TRBD1. The CDR3 spans 13 residues. Germline trimming cut 4 bases from V and 10 bases from J; bases unmatched to any gene: 6. CDR1 is MNHEY, CDR2 SVGAGI, per germline. As DNA, the CDR3 is TGTGCCAGCAGTTCCTCGAACAGGGGGGAGCAGTTCTTC. This sequence encodes CASSSSNRGEQFF.

Concerning this clone itself: At one boundary the junction diverges from the germline segment, which might be a read error. This chain connects TRBV7-8 to TRBJ2-7; 8 nucleotides line up with TRBD1. In germline, CDR1 is SGHVS, CDR2 FQNEAQ. The CDR3 spans 14 residues. The CDR3 reads CASSRTGTSNEQYF. The CDR3 DNA is TGTGCCAGCAGCCGGACAGGGACCTCCAACGAGCAGTACTTC.

The chain employs TRBV7-6 and TRBJ1-3, with 9 bases lining up with TRBD1. The V gene's germline CDR1 is SGHVS and CDR2 FNYEAQ. The CDR3 is 16 amino acids. The V segment lost 3 bases and the J segment 3 bases; nucleotides outside the gene matches: 6. The CDR3 sequence: CASSFQQGALGNTIYF. The CDR3 DNA follows: TGTGCCAGCAGCTTTCAACAGGGGGCGCTTGGAAACACCATATATTTT.

CDR3 sequence reads: CASSPFTRGNTEAFF. Written as DNA, the CDR3 is TGTGCCAGCAGTCCCTTCACCAGGGGAAACACTGAAGCTTTCTTT. The chain uses TRBV28 and TRBJ1-1; TRBD1 is a possible D gene (6 bases). Trimming pared 5 bases from V and 2 bases from J, leaving 15 bases between. This CDR3 has 15 amino acids. CDR1 is MDHEN, CDR2 SYDVKM, per germline.

V and J are TRBV14 and TRBJ1-2, with D tentatively TRBD1 (6 bases). The CDR3 consists of 11 residues. Germline V gene data show CDR1 as SGHDN and CDR2 as FVKESK. V lost 8 bases and J 2 bases, leaving 6 bases between the germline ends. The CDR3 coding sequence is TGTGCCAGCGGACAGAACTATGGCTACACCTTC. It yields the protein CASGQNYGYTF.

This sequence joins TRBV18 and TRBJ1-5, with 7 bases fitting TRBD1. The CDR3 loop spans 15 amino acids. Germline CDR1 and CDR2: KGHSH and LQKENI. V gave up 2 bases and J gave up 3 bases; unmatched junction bases: 4. CDR3 region: CASSPGQGVNQPQHF. The CDR3 region has the DNA TGTGCCAGCTCACCAGGGCAGGGGGTCAATCAGCCCCAGCATTTT.

This clone was recorded once. The chain recombines TRBV11-3 with TRBJ2-2; maybe TRBD2 (6 bases). Germline CDR1 and CDR2: SGHNT and YENEEA. The length of the CDR3 is 15 residues. Trimming pared 5 bases from V and 1 base from J, leaving 11 bases between. The CDR3 loop is CASSPGTGNTGELFF. CDR3 DNA: TGTGCCAGCAGCCCGGGGACTGGGAACACCGGGGAGCTGTTTTTT.

This clone was seen ten or more times. The rearrangement joins TRBV6-5 to TRBJ1-1; D possibly corresponds to TRBD1 (6 bases). The CDR3 contains 16 residues. CDR1 and CDR2 (germline): MNHEY, SVGAGI. Trimming shortened V by 4 bases and J by 4 bases, and 19 bases separated the two germline ends. CDR3 nucleotides: TGTGCCAGCAGTTCCCCAATTGGCAGGGGAGCCACTGAAGCTTTCTTT. Translation gives CASSSPIGRGATEAFF.

This chain joins TRBV28 and TRBJ2-7, with TRBD2 matching 7 bases. The CDR3 length is 17 residues. The V gene end was trimmed by 3 bases and the J gene end by 0 bases; junction bases not matched to a gene: 11. Looked up from germline, CDR1 is MDHEN and CDR2 is SYDVKM. The CDR3 loop reads CASSFPSLAASSYEQYF. The CDR3, as DNA: TGTGCCAGCAGTTTCCCCTCCCTAGCGGCTAGCTCCTACGAGCAGTACTTC.

The chain couples TRBV10-3 to TRBJ2-7; TRBD2 matches 11 bases. J lost 0 bases, V lost 3 bases, and 4 bases had no gene match. The length of the CDR3 is 16 residues. CDR1 and CDR2 (germline): ENHRY, SYGVKD. Here the CDR3 DNA reads TGTGCCATCAGTGATTCGGGACTAGCGGACTCCTACGAGCAGTACTTC. Residues: CAISDSGLADSYEQYF.

V gene TRBV7-9 combines with J gene TRBJ1-5, with D hard to call. The germline gives CDR1 SEHNR, CDR2 FQNEAQ (reference sequence). V lost 5 bases to trimming and J lost 1 base, with 15 bases between them. This CDR3 spans 16 amino acids. The CDR3 loop is CASSPHVAGSNQPQHF. The CDR3 nucleotides read TGTGCCAGCAGCCCCCATGTGGCCGGGAGCAATCAGCCCCAGCATTTT.

The chain combines TRBV4-1 with TRBJ2-7; 10 bases are shared with TRBD1. The length of the CDR3 is 13 residues. Trimming removed 3 bases from V and 5 bases from J; junction bases left unmatched: 1. Germline-derived CDR1 and CDR2 are MGHRA and YSYEKL. In DNA, the CDR3 is TGCGCCAGCAGCCACGGGACAGGGGACGAGCAGTACTTC. Amino acids: CASSHGTGDEQYF.

This chain joins TRBV14 and TRBJ2-7; 9 nucleotides align to TRBD1. The V gene end was trimmed by 0 bases and the J gene end by 3 bases; junction bases not matched to a gene: 6. The germline CDR1 and CDR2 sequences are SGHDN and FVKESK. The CDR3 sequence is 16 residues long. The CDR3 coding sequence is TGTGCCAGCAGCCAAGAAGGGGGGACAGGGATCTACGAGCAGTACTTC. It yields the protein CASSQEGGTGIYEQYF.

The chain uses TRBV7-8 and TRBJ2-1; 10 bases line up with TRBD2. V was pared by 2 bases and J by 8 bases, with 9 bases of the junction left unmatched. The CDR3 consists of 16 residues. Germline assignment: CDR1 SGHVS and CDR2 FQNEAQ. CDR3 bases: TGTGCCAGCAGCTTATTTAGAGGGAGCGGGAGGGATGAGCAGTTCTTC. It encodes CASSLFRGSGRDEQFF.

The genes are TRBV5-4 and TRBJ1-1, with a tentative D call TRBD1 (5 bases). The V gene's germline CDR1 is SGHNT and CDR2 YYREEE (reference sequence). Trimming removed 4 bases at V and 3 bases at J, with 10 bases between. The CDR3 extends over 13 amino acids. Written as DNA, the CDR3 is TGTGCCAGCAGCCCCGGGGGGTACACTGAAGCTTTCTTT. This codes for CASSPGGYTEAFF.

This rearrangement joins TRBV5-1 to TRBJ2-3, with D possibly being TRBD2 (6 bases). The CDR3 contains 15 residues. CDR1 and CDR2 from the germline V gene are SGHRS and YFSETQ. Trimming removed 5 bases from V and 6 bases from J, with 19 bases in between. The CDR3 DNA reads as TGCGCCAGCAGACAGGACTACCAGCGAGTGGATACGCAGTATTTT. Amino acid sequence: CASRQDYQRVDTQYF.